Sequencing of this T cell receptor (beta chain) was carried out in a study of blood T cell repertoires in COVID-19. Background on the study: The origin of the acute and convalescent COVID-19 samples was the United States, Italy and Spain. Sources were T cells, B-cell-depleted T cells, or PBMCs; the material itself was cDNA or gDNA.

As processed by the authors: Counts of nucleated cells, estimated from reference gene primer amplification, were obtained. The assay was immunoSEQ multiplex PCR, and TCRdb's table has in-frame clones only and misses some. V and J calls and clone size are copied from that table; D and trimming were computed from the DNA. This table has about 190,000 clones, less than 85% appearing once. The CDR3 runs to 11 residues. V shed 3 bases and J shed 4 bases, with 4 bases lying between them. From germline, CDR1 is ENHRY and CDR2 SYGVKD. The sequence was obtained from a woman in her 30s who had recovered from COVID-19. The material sequenced was PBMCs or T cells enriched from blood (not recorded which). The chain joins TRBV10-3 to TRBJ2-7; no definite D call. CDR3 coding DNA: TGTGCCATCAGTGACCTATACGAGCAGTACTTC. Translating it yields CAISDLYEQYF.